The TCR beta chain described here comes from a study of blood T cells in healthy people across ages. There are many counts of this clonotype. At one of its ends the junction is not consistent with the germline gene, which may arise from a read error. Per the germline V gene, CDR1 is SGHRS and CDR2 is YFSETQ. The CDR3 contains 14 residues. Each donor had about 10 milliliters of peripheral blood drawn. Every sample gave at least 5.5 micrograms of total RNA when it was extracted. Next came a second PCR, run for roughly 6 to 11 cycles, which used a sample-barcoded 5' primer along with a J-beta primer mix. Every cDNA molecule carried a tag from a template-switch adaptor bearing 12 random nucleotides. Each sample yielded at least 3 million CDR3-containing paired-end reads. TCRdb re-called the 5' RACE reads through MiXCR, storing one row per CDR3 protein. The sample lists roughly 1.4 million distinct CDR3 sequences; roughly 59% were seen once.

Sequencing was done on a sample of blood. The genes are TRBV5-1 and TRBJ2-6; D gene ambiguous. The sequence was obtained from a man aged 18 to 29 in good health. In DNA, the CDR3 is TGTGCCAGCAGTAGTAGCTCTGGGGCCAACGTCCTGACTTTC. This encodes CASSSSSGANVLTF.